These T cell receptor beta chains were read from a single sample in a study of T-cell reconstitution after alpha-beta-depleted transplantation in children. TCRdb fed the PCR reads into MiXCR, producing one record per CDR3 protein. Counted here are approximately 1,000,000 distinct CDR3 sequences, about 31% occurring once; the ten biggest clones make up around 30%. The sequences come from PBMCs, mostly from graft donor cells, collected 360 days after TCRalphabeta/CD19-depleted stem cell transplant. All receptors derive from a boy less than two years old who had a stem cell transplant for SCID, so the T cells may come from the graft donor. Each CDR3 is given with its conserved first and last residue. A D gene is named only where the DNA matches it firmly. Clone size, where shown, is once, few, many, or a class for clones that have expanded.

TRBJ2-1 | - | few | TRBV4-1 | CASSPRQPMVSYNEQFF | TGCGCCAGCAGCCCTAGACAGCCGATGGTGTCCTACAATGAGCAGTTCTTC
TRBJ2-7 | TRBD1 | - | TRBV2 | CASSGTGGWYEQYF | TGTGCCAGCAGTGGGACAGGGGGCTGGTACGAGCAGTACTTC
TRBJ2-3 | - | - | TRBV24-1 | CATSAEPGLGTDTQYF | TGTGCCACCTCGGCGGAACCGGGTTTGGGGACAGATACGCAGTATTTT
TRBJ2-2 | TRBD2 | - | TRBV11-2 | CASSLYLTSGGTNTGELFF | TGTGCCAGCAGCTTGTATTTGACTAGCGGGGGCACGAACACCGGGGAGCTGTTTTTT
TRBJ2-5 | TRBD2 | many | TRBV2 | CASRTGLAGAETQYF | TGTGCCAGCAGGACGGGACTAGCGGGGGCAGAGACCCAGTACTTC
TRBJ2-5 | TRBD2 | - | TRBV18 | CASSPPSGSYQETQYF | TGTGCCAGCTCACCACCGAGCGGGAGCTACCAAGAGACCCAGTACTTC
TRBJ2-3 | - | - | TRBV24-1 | CATSGRSRADTQYF | TGTGCCACCAGTGGCCGCAGCAGAGCAGATACGCAGTATTTT
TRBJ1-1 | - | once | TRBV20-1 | CSAKWEVTEAFF | TGCAGTGCTAAGTGGGAGGTCACTGAAGCTTTCTTT
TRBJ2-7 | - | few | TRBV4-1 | CASSQRAPFYEQYF | TGCGCCAGCAGCCAGCGAGCACCCTTTTACGAGCAGTACTTC
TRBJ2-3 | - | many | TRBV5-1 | CASSLVPEPTDTQYF | TGCGCCAGCAGCTTGGTGCCAGAACCCACAGATACGCAGTATTTT
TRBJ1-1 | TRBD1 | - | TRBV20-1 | CSARSTGGWDTEAFF | TGCAGTGCTAGATCCACAGGGGGCTGGGACACTGAAGCTTTCTTT
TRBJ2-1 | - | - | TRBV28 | CASPPGRIVVDEQFF | TGTGCCAGCCCCCCGGGGCGAATAGTAGTGGATGAGCAGTTCTTC
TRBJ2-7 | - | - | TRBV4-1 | CASSPQEVRVYEQYF | TGCGCCAGCAGCCCCCAGGAGGTTAGGGTCTACGAGCAGTACTTC
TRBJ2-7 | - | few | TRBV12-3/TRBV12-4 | CASSLVGRTGVQYF | TGTGCCAGCAGTTTGGTCGGCAGGACCGGTGTGCAGTACTTC
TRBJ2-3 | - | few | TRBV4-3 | CASSLRGEDTQYF | TGCGCCAGCAGCTTACGAGGGGAAGATACGCAGTATTTT
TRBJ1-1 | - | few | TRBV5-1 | CASSLARGPRNTEAFF | TGCGCCAGCAGCTTGGCCAGGGGACCCAGGAACACTGAAGCTTTCTTT
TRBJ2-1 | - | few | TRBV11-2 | CASSAQMRTYNEQFF | TGTGCCAGCAGCGCCCAAATGAGGACCTACAATGAGCAGTTCTTC
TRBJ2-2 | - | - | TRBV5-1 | CASSFALRENTGELFF | TGCGCCAGCAGCTTCGCCCTCAGGGAGAACACCGGGGAGCTGTTTTTT
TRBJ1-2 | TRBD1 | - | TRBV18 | CASSPSPGGDYGYTF | TGTGCCAGCTCACCAAGCCCAGGGGGTGACTATGGCTACACCTTC
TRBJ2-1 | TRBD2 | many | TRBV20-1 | CSASSLSGGRVEQFF | TGCAGTGCTAGTAGTCTAAGCGGGGGTCGTGTTGAGCAGTTCTTC
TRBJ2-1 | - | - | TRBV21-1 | CAIVRGWGSYNEQFF | TGTGCCATTGTCAGGGGTTGGGGCTCCTACAATGAGCAGTTCTTC
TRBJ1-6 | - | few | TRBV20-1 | CSARVPGLITTPLHF | TGCAGTGCTAGAGTACCAGGGCTTATTACTACACCCCTCCACTTT
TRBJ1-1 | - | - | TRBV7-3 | CASSLIGNLEAFF | TGTGCCAGCAGCTTAATTGGGAATCTTGAAGCTTTCTTT